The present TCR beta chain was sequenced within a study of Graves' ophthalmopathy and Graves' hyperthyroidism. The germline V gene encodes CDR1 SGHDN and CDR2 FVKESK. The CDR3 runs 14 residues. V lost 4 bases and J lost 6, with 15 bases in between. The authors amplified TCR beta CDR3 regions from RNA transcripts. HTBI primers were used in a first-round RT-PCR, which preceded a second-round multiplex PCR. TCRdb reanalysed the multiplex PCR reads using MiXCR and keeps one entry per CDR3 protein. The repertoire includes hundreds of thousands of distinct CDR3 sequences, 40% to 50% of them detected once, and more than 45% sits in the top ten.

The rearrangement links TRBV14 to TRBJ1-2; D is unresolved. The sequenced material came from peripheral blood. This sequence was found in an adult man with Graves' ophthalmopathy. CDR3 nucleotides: TGTGCCAGCAGCCCGACGTTAGGGCCGAATGGCTACACCTTC. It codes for CASSPTLGPNGYTF.